One and the same sample provided the 27 T cell receptor beta chains below, sequenced in a study of regulatory T cells in long-lasting Graves disease (dated by TCRdb to the early 2020s). The receptor library was made with multiplex PCR. Reads for this sample came from an Illumina HiSeq 4000. iRepertoire HTBI primers and Arm-PCR amplification of CDR3 regions were used to construct TCR beta libraries. TCRdb cleaned the public reads at Q25 with fastp, built clones with MiXCR and kept in-frame beta chains. Every entry covers one CDR3 protein and lists the most common genes and DNA from its rows. The sample table shows roughly 560,000 distinct CDR3 sequences, and 15% to 20% are seen once. In total, the top ten clones hold 20% to 25% of the sample. In light of the paper, this sample's time point label describes: newly diagnosed GD, antithyroid drugs for less than 3 months. RNA was extracted from PBMCs in TRIzol for both TCR sequencing and RNA sequencing.

This sample also appeared in a second study, on T cells in Graves' hyperthyroidism and ophthalmopathy.

Here the sequenced sample was peripheral blood mononuclear cells (PBMCs), taken at new diagnosis, from a patient treated with antithyroid drugs. The receptor source for this set is a woman aged 35-60 years with Graves disease. Donor details come from another sample of the same person, matched by shared clones.

Concerning this clonotype: This sequence is one base from a far larger clone and is likely a read error. This sequence joins TRBV7-8 and TRBJ2-7; 7 positions match TRBD1. The CDR3 spans 16 residues. V shed 1 base and J 7 bases; nucleotides not matched to a gene: 13. Germline CDR1 and CDR2: SGHVS and FQNEAQ. The CDR3 sequence is CASSLDAGTVRNEQYF. CDR3 bases: TGTGCCAGCAGCTTAGACGCCGGGACAGTGAGAAATGAGCAGTACTTC.

This clonotype was seen more than once but under ten times. The V and J genes are TRBV19 and TRBJ1-1; a weak D match, TRBD1 (6 bases). The CDR3 has 14 residues. V shed 5 bases and J shed 4 bases, with 14 bases lying between them. Germline V lookup: CDR1 LNHDA, CDR2 SQIVND (reference sequence). The CDR3 reads CASSAGGGGTEAFF. The CDR3 nucleotides read TGTGCCAGTAGTGCAGGAGGGGGGGGCACTGAAGCTTTCTTT.

This clonotype was counted a few times. The chain joins TRBV6-1 to TRBJ2-7, with D maybe TRBD2 (5 bases). Trimming removed 8 bases at V and 3 bases at J, with 17 bases between. CDR3 length: 14 residues. Germline CDR1 MNHNS, CDR2 SASEGT. CDR3 loop: CASRRRTEDYEQYF. CDR3 nucleotide sequence: TGTGCCAGCCGTCGGAGGACGGAGGACTACGAGCAGTACTTC.

This clonotype occurred many times. The chain uses TRBV11-2 and TRBJ2-7; 9 bases are a match to TRBD1. The CDR3 spans 15 residues. Germline lookup yields CDR1 SGHAT and CDR2 FQNNGV. With V trimmed by 3 bases and J by 4 bases, 7 bases remained unmatched. As DNA, the CDR3 is TGTGCCAGCAGCTTTGATCAACAGGGGGCGTACGAGCAGTACTTC. Amino acid sequence: CASSFDQQGAYEQYF.

This clonotype showed up just a few times. The rearrangement joins TRBV7-3 to TRBJ2-1; 10 bases agree with TRBD2. The CDR3 has 16 residues. CDR1 SGHTA and CDR2 FQGTGA come from the germline V gene. With 1 base clipped from V and 4 bases from J, the junction kept 4 bases outside the gene matches. The CDR3 spells CASSLRPSGGYNEQFF. The DNA of the CDR3 is TGTGCCAGCAGCTTAAGGCCTAGCGGGGGATACAATGAGCAGTTCTTC. Variable domain in full (rest from reference TRBV7-3 and TRBJ2-1): GAGVSQTPSNKVTEKGKYVELRCDPISGHTALYWYRQSLGQGPEFLIYFQGTGAADDSGLPNDRFFAVRPEGSVSTLKIQRTERGDSAVYLCASSLRPSGGYNEQFFGPGTRLTVL.

The genes are TRBV29-1 and TRBJ2-3, with D possibly being TRBD1 (6 bases). The germline CDR1 and CDR2 sequences are SQVTM and ANQGSEA. The V end was cut by 2 bases, the J end by 4 bases, with 10 bases between. The CDR3 totals 13 residues. The CDR3 loop reads CSVEIQGADTQYF. The CDR3 DNA follows: TGCAGCGTTGAAATACAGGGAGCAGATACGCAGTATTTT.

This clonotype came up a few times. This CDR3 reads CASSLSSGDFNTGELFF. Here the CDR3 DNA reads TGTGCCAGCAGTTTATCGTCCGGGGACTTTAACACCGGGGAGCTGTTTTTT. V is TRBV27 and J is TRBJ2-2; D might be TRBD2 (6 bases). Trimming cost V 0 bases and J 2 bases, with 13 bases left between them. The CDR3 contains 17 residues. Germline loops: CDR1 MNHEY, CDR2 SMNVEV (reference sequence).

This clonotype was seen only a few times. V and J are TRBV27 and TRBJ1-2, with D possibly TRBD1 on 6 matching bases. Germline V lookup: CDR1 MNHEY, CDR2 SMNVEV (reference sequence). CDR3 length: 12 amino acids. The ends were cut back, 6 bases at V and 6 bases at J, with 11 bases in the middle. CDR3 sequence: CASRTSGDGYTF. The CDR3 bases are TGTGCCAGCAGAACCTCAGGGGATGGCTACACCTTC.

This clonotype was observed a few times. This may come from a read error, since a much larger clone is one base off. The chain joins TRBV11-2 to TRBJ2-5, with a tentative D call TRBD2 (5 bases). The DNA matches TRBJ2-7 better at its end, which makes the J call doubtful. The length of the CDR3 is 13 residues. Per the germline V gene, CDR1 is SGHAT and CDR2 is FQNNGV. CDR3 loop: CASSAGIPYEQYF. CDR3 DNA sequence: TGTGCCAGCAGCGCCGGGATTCCCTACGAGCAGTACTTC.

This chain uses TRBV27 with TRBJ2-7; D may be TRBD1 or TRBD2 (6 bases each). Trimming removed 1 base at V and 4 bases at J, with 14 bases between. CDR3 size: 15 residues. Germline V lookup: CDR1 MNHEY, CDR2 SMNVEV (reference sequence). The CDR3 DNA reads TGTGCCAGCAGTTTATACCCGGGGGCTGGGTACGAGCAGTACTTC. Its translation: CASSLYPGAGYEQYF.

The rearrangement uses TRBV19 and TRBJ2-1; 10 positions agree with TRBD2. Germline loops: CDR1 LNHDA, CDR2 SQIVND (reference sequence). J gave up 4 bases and V 4 bases, and 13 bases lay outside the gene matches. CDR3 length: 18 amino acids. CDR3 nucleotide sequence: TGTGCCAGTAGTACGTTACTAGCGGGGAACCCATTTTACAATGAGCAGTTCTTC. Translation: CASSTLLAGNPFYNEQFF.

This chain uses TRBV3-1 with TRBJ2-5; possible D gene TRBD1, 5 bases. Germline V lookup: CDR1 LGHDT, CDR2 YNNKEL (reference sequence). This CDR3 contains 15 residues. The V end lost 0 bases, the J end lost 5 bases, and 13 bases lay between the germline ends. This CDR3 is CASSQDQGSTETQYF. The CDR3 DNA sequence: TGTGCCAGCAGCCAAGATCAGGGCTCTACGGAGACCCAGTACTTC.

The chain couples TRBV5-6 to TRBJ2-3; tentative D call: TRBD1 (5 bases). The DNA end is more similar to TRBJ2-7, so the J call may be wrong. The V gene's germline CDR1 is SGHDT and CDR2 YYEEEE. This CDR3 has 15 amino acids. The CDR3: CASSAGAPGWREQYF. The CDR3 DNA reads as TGTGCCAGCAGCGCAGGAGCCCCAGGGTGGCGCGAGCAGTACTTC.

This clonotype was counted ten times or more. The CDR3, as DNA: TGTGCCAGCACTTTATTCCGGGAAAATGGGAATCAGCCCCAGCATTTT. Its protein product is CASTLFRENGNQPQHF. V and J are TRBV2 and TRBJ1-5; D gene ambiguous. The CDR3 contains 16 residues. Trimming took 7 bases from V and 4 from J, leaving 20 bases between them. Germline assignment: CDR1 SNHLY and CDR2 FYNNEI.

This clonotype was seen many times. V usage is TRBV2 and J usage is TRBJ2-2, with 7 bases matching TRBD2. V trimming: 10 bases; J trimming: 3 bases; junction bases outside the gene matches: 2. This CDR3 comprises 12 residues. In germline, CDR1 is SNHLY, CDR2 FYNNEI. The CDR3, as DNA: TGTGCCACCGGGGGGTACACCGGGGAGCTGTTTTTT. Protein: CATGGYTGELFF.

This chain links TRBV6-1 with TRBJ1-5; D may be TRBD1 (5 bases). V was cut by 7 bases and J by 5 bases, with 18 bases left in between. Germline assignment: CDR1 MNHNS and CDR2 SASEGT. The CDR3 is made up of 15 amino acids. The CDR3 nucleotides read TGTGCCAGCATTCCCTCCCGGGGGTTTGATCAGCCCCAGCATTTT. Translated: CASIPSRGFDQPQHF.

This clonotype was counted at least ten times. The rearrangement links TRBV2 to TRBJ2-5; D unclear. The CDR3 contains 14 residues. Germline values: CDR1 SNHLY, CDR2 FYNNEI. Trimming removed 8 bases from V and 1 base from J, with 14 bases in between. Here the CDR3 reads CASAPTASQETQYF. In DNA form, the CDR3 reads TGTGCCAGCGCCCCTACGGCCTCCCAAGAGACCCAGTACTTC.

This chain links TRBV6-2 or TRBV6-3 with TRBJ1-6; 9 bases agree with TRBD1. Germline loops: CDR1 MNHEY, CDR2 SVGEGT. CDR3 length equals 14 residues. Losses at the gene ends were 8 bases for V and 10 bases for J; bases not matched to a gene: 9. In DNA, the CDR3 is TGTGCCAGCCTAGGGGAAGGACAGGGGTCACCCCTCCACTTT. Translating gives CASLGEGQGSPLHF.

The chain employs TRBV20-1 and TRBJ2-7; 8 bases line up with TRBD1. The ends lost 6 bases at V and 0 bases at J; junction bases unmatched: 7. Germline loops: CDR1 DFQATT, CDR2 SNEGSKA (reference sequence). The CDR3 is 14 amino acids. The CDR3 reads CSAPGQGLSYEQYF. The CDR3, as DNA: TGCAGTGCCCCCGGACAGGGTCTCTCCTACGAGCAGTACTTC.

The chain uses TRBV6-1 and TRBJ1-4; the D is unclear. CDR1 MNHNS and CDR2 SASEGT come from the germline V gene. Trimming stripped 6 bases from V and 8 bases from J, with 13 bases between. This CDR3 contains 13 residues. CDR3 coding DNA: TGTGCCAGCAGGGCTGGGGTCGAAGAAAAACTGTTTTTT. Its protein is CASRAGVEEKLFF.

The rearrangement joins TRBV9 to TRBJ1-1, with no clear D. Germline CDR1 reads SGDLS; CDR2 reads YYNGEE. CDR3 length equals 13 residues. The germline V and J ends were trimmed by 1 base and 5 bases, with 9 bases remaining between them. This CDR3 reads CASSVSGETEAFF. Here the CDR3 DNA reads TGTGCCAGCAGCGTATCAGGAGAAACTGAAGCTTTCTTT.

This clonotype has just one count. The chain carries TRBV27 and TRBJ2-7; perhaps TRBD1 as D (6 bases). Deletions cut 0 bases from V and 2 bases from J, with 11 bases between. CDR1 is MNHEY, CDR2 SMNVEV, per germline (reference sequence). The CDR3 covers 15 residues. CDR3 loop: CASSLSPGGTYEQYF. The CDR3 nucleotides are TGTGCCAGCAGTTTATCTCCTGGGGGCACCTACGAGCAGTACTTC.

This clonotype was observed many times. The chain joins TRBV11-2 to TRBJ1-1; TRBD1 agrees at 8 bases. CDR1 is SGHAT and CDR2 is FQNNGV in the germline V gene. CDR3 length: 18 residues. The trim removed 5 bases at V and 3 bases at J, leaving 17 bases unmatched. This CDR3 is CASSKGGSQGARDTEAFF. DNA for the CDR3: TGTGCCAGCAGCAAAGGAGGTAGTCAGGGGGCGCGGGACACTGAAGCTTTCTTT. The full variable domain, with the rest looked up from reference TRBV11-2 and TRBJ1-1, is EAGVAQSPRYKIIEKRQSVAFWCNPISGHATLYWYQQILGQGPKLLIQFQNNGVVDDSQLPKDRFSAERLKGVDSTLKIQPAKLEDSAVYLCASSKGGSQGARDTEAFFGQGTRLTVV.

The table lists this clonotype with many counts. The chain combines TRBV11-2 with TRBJ1-2; D gene unclear. From germline, CDR1 is SGHAT and CDR2 FQNNGV. This CDR3 comprises 11 residues. The V and J ends lost 1 base and 8 bases respectively, with 5 bases between them. CDR3 bases: TGTGCCAGCAGCTTAGTAGGCGGCTACACCTTC. This encodes CASSLVGGYTF. Combining the CDR3 with reference TRBV11-2 and TRBJ1-2 gives the whole variable domain EAGVAQSPRYKIIEKRQSVAFWCNPISGHATLYWYQQILGQGPKLLIQFQNNGVVDDSQLPKDRFSAERLKGVDSTLKIQPAKLEDSAVYLCASSLVGGYTFGSGTRLTVV.

This clonotype showed up just a few times. The rearrangement links TRBV10-3 to TRBJ1-6, with D possibly being TRBD1 (5 bases). Germline V gene sequence: CDR1 ENHRY, CDR2 SYGVKD. The CDR3 sequence is 12 residues long. V was trimmed by 11 bases and J by 13 bases, leaving 18 bases between them. The CDR3 protein is CAASGDGSPLHF. The CDR3, as DNA: TGTGCCGCCTCCGGGGACGGGAGTCCCCTCCACTTT.

This clonotype was detected many times. The chain recombines TRBV11-3 with TRBJ2-5; D may correspond to TRBD1 or TRBD2 (5 bases each). Germline CDR1 SGHNT, CDR2 YENEEA. Between the trimmed V and J ends, which lost 1 base and 5 bases, there was a span of 14 bases. The CDR3 sequence is 15 residues long. The CDR3 sequence is CASSLGLGVGETQYF. DNA for the CDR3: TGTGCCAGCAGCTTAGGTTTGGGGGTCGGGGAGACCCAGTACTTC.

At least ten counts were recorded for this clonotype. The junction shows a germline mismatch at one end, possibly a read error. This rearrangement joins TRBV7-2 to TRBJ2-1; 9 bases match TRBD1. The CDR3 runs to 17 residues. Germline CDR1 and CDR2: SGHTA and FQGNSA. The CDR3: CASSVARGTGPYNEQFF. CDR3 coding DNA: TGTGCCAGCAGCGTAGCACGAGGGACAGGGCCTTACAATGAGCAGTTCTTC.